These 13 T cell receptor beta chains originate from one sample sequenced in a study of blood T cell repertoires in COVID-19. The repertoire was sequenced with immunoSEQ multiplex PCR; TCRdb's copy has only in-frame clones and lacks some. The table includes around 700,000 clones, 80% to 90% detected once. The source material was peripheral blood. Receptors originate from a young woman with acute or convalescent COVID-19.

The chain couples TRBV6-1 to TRBJ1-6; D remains unclear. The CDR3 length is 17 residues. Deletions cut 2 bases from V and 4 bases from J, with 15 bases between. Germline V gene data show CDR1 as MNHNS and CDR2 as SASEGT. The chain's CDR3 is CASSEFGRFVYNSPLHF. CDR3 DNA: TGTGCCAGCAGTGAATTTGGGAGGTTCGTATATAATTCACCCCTCCACTTT.

This chain connects TRBV28 to TRBJ1-4, with D perhaps TRBD1 (6 bases). The length of the CDR3 is 14 residues. Trimming shortened V by 6 bases and J by 7 bases, and 15 bases separated the two germline ends. CDR1 and CDR2 (germline): MDHEN, SYDVKM. CDR3 protein: CASRYRVKGEKLFF. The CDR3, as DNA: TGTGCCAGCAGGTACAGGGTGAAAGGTGAAAAACTGTTTTTT.

The chain is built from TRBV9 and TRBJ1-1, with TRBD1 as a possible D gene (5 bases). There are 13 residues in the CDR3. With 4 bases removed from V and 3 bases from J, the gap between germline ends came to 10 bases. Germline CDR1 is SGDLS and CDR2 is YYNGEE. The CDR3 here is CASSTTEYTEAFF. Written as DNA, the CDR3 is TGTGCCAGCAGCACGACAGAATACACTGAAGCTTTCTTT.

CDR3 loop: CASSPPVTGLAGGRRNEQFF. The CDR3 DNA follows: TGTGCCAGCAGCCCCCCGGTAACGGGACTAGCGGGGGGGCGTCGCAATGAGCAGTTCTTC. V is TRBV6-2 or TRBV6-3 and J is TRBJ2-1; 16 positions agree with TRBD2. Germline V lookup: CDR1 MNHEY, CDR2 SVGEGT. This CDR3 comprises 20 residues. After removal of 6 bases from V and 6 bases from J, the junction contained 17 bases not matched to a gene.

Only a few counts were recorded for this clone. This sequence joins TRBV24-1 and TRBJ1-2, with a tentative D call TRBD1 (5 bases). Trimming cost V 3 bases and J 4 bases, with 17 bases left between them. The CDR3 totals 16 residues. From germline, CDR1 is KGHDR and CDR2 SFDVKD. CDR3 DNA: TGTGCCACCAGTGATGGGGCGGCAACCCTCCTCTATGGCTACACCTTC. Translating gives CATSDGAATLLYGYTF.

The chain employs TRBV4-1 and TRBJ1-2; perhaps TRBD1 as D (6 bases). The CDR3 spans 15 residues. Per germline, CDR1 MGHRA and CDR2 YSYEKL. V was pared by 1 base and J by 5 bases, with 14 bases between. The CDR3 reads CASSQAPGVQYGYTF. Here the CDR3 DNA reads TGCGCCAGCAGCCAAGCACCAGGGGTACAATATGGCTACACCTTC.

This chain joins TRBV9 and TRBJ1-5, with D possibly being TRBD1 (5 bases). This CDR3 is 14 amino acids long. The germline gives CDR1 SGDLS, CDR2 YYNGEE. V gave up 4 bases and J gave up 7 bases, with 15 bases separating them. The CDR3 here is CASSPRPTDQPQHF. CDR3 nucleotide sequence: TGTGCCAGCAGCCCTCGACCGACAGACCAGCCCCAGCATTTT.

In regard to this clone: Other DNA sequences in this sample translate to the same CDR3. This chain joins TRBV7-2 and TRBJ1-1; D ambiguous. V lost 1 base and J 3 bases, leaving 9 bases between the germline ends. CDR1 is SGHTA, CDR2 FQGNSA, per germline. The CDR3 loop spans 14 amino acids. As DNA, the CDR3 is TGTGCCAGCAGCTTAGGAGGATCTGACACTGAAGCTTTCTTT. This encodes CASSLGGSDTEAFF.

The chain joins TRBV19 to TRBJ2-3; 9 nucleotides line up with TRBD1. This CDR3 contains 18 residues. V shed 0 bases, J shed 5 bases, and the junction held 12 bases outside the gene matches. From germline, CDR1 is LNHDA and CDR2 SQIVND (reference sequence). The CDR3 loop reads CASSIDITGQGSKDTQYF. Written as DNA, the CDR3 is TGTGCCAGTAGTATAGATATAACAGGACAGGGGAGTAAAGATACGCAGTATTTT.

As concerns this clone: A read error may account for a junction end that differs from germline. The chain is built from TRBV20-1 and TRBJ1-1; a weak D match, TRBD1 (5 bases). This CDR3 spans 10 amino acids. CDR1 is DFQATT and CDR2 is SNEGSKA in the germline V gene (reference sequence). The CDR3 sequence is CSASRTSDTF. CDR3 bases: TGCAGTGCCTCGAGGACATCCGATACGTTT.

The V call is TRBV25-1, the J call TRBJ2-6; D is unresolved. The germline CDR1 and CDR2 sequences are MGHDK and SYGVNS. Trimming pared 1 base from V and 0 bases from J, leaving 4 bases between. The CDR3 spans 15 residues. CDR3 DNA: TGTGCCAGCAGTGAATTCGGCTCTGGGGCCAACGTCCTGACTTTC. Translated, it gives CASSEFGSGANVLTF.

The V and J genes are TRBV18 and TRBJ1-5, with D tentatively TRBD1 (5 bases). Trimming took 3 bases from V and 1 from J, leaving 10 bases between them. The CDR3 extends over 15 amino acids. Germline CDR1 KGHSH, CDR2 LQKENI. The CDR3: CASSPADTSNQPQHF. The DNA for the CDR3 is TGTGCCAGCTCACCGGCGGACACGAGCAATCAGCCCCAGCATTTT.

J is TRBJ1-2 and V is TRBV25-1; D gene ambiguous. Germline CDR1 and CDR2: MGHDK and SYGVNS. The CDR3 has 14 amino acids. Trimming pared 1 base from V and 8 bases from J, leaving 14 bases between. DNA of the CDR3: TGTGCCAGCAGTGAATCGGGGTTAGCTTGGGGCTACACCTTC. Protein product: CASSESGLAWGYTF.